This paragraph reports one TCR beta chain. The antigen remains undetermined. The germline CDR1 and CDR2 sequences are SGHAT and FQNNGV. The CDR3 extends over 15 amino acids. Germline trimming cut 5 bases from V and 3 bases from J; bases unmatched to any gene: 5. These data belong to a study of cytomegalovirus exposure and HLA in healthy donors. Study observations and caveats: In a later analysis, a genetic analysis reported fewer productive-TCR N-insertions in an Asian-associated ancestry cluster than the cohort average. Prediction of most subjects' HLA-A and HLA-B alleles by TCR beta sequences was reportedly accurate.

The PCR used 60 Vbeta and 13 Jbeta primers. Using immunoSEQ multiplex PCR, the repertoire was profiled, and TCRdb retains in-frame clones only, with some absent. The table includes 180,000 or so clones, 76% detected once. This chain uses TRBV11-2 with TRBJ2-7, with TRBD2 matching 12 bases. The TCR originated in a woman between 25 and 40 years old in good health and CMV-seropositive. What was sequenced was PBMCs. CDR3 sequence (DNA): TGTGCCAGCAGCCCACGGACTAGCGGGGACTACGAGCAGTACTTC. Encoded protein: CASSPRTSGDYEQYF.